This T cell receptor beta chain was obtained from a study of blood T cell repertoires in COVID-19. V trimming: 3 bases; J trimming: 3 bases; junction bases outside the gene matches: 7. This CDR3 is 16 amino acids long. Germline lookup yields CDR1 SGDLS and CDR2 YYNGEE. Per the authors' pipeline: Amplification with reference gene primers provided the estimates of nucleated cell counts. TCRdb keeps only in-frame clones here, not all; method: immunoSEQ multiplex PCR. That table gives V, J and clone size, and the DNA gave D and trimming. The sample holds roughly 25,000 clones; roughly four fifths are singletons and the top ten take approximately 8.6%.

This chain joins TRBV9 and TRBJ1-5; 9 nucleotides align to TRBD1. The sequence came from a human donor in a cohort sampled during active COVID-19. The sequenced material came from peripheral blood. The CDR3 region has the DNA TGTGCCAGCAGCGAGGGGACAGGGCAATCCAATCAGCCCCAGCATTTT. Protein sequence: CASSEGTGQSNQPQHF.